The 3 T cell receptor beta chains below were found in one sample sequenced in a study of T cells in Graves' hyperthyroidism and ophthalmopathy. Amplification of TCR beta CDR3 regions used RNA as the template. The TCR CDR3 first-round RT-PCR relied on the HTBI primer set. A single record per CDR3 protein comes from TCRdb applying MiXCR to the multiplex PCR reads. The sample lists about 52,000 distinct CDR3 sequences; approximately 48% were seen once. The material sequenced was blood. The receptor source for this set is a woman in her 50s with Graves' ophthalmopathy.

This chain connects TRBV20-1 to TRBJ1-4; 7 bases line up with TRBD1. Looked up from germline, CDR1 is DFQATT and CDR2 is SNEGSKA (reference sequence). V shed 0 bases, J shed 6 bases, and the junction held 7 bases outside the gene matches. CDR3 length: 15 residues. The CDR3 here is CSARDSGTAHEKLFF. The CDR3 DNA sequence: TGCAGTGCTAGAGATAGCGGGACAGCGCATGAAAAACTGTTTTTT.

Comments on this clonotype: No conserved phenylalanine or tryptophan is present at the end of the CDR3, so a read error is the likely explanation. The V and J genes are TRBV28 and TRBJ1-2, with TRBD1 matching 7 bases. The CDR3 extends over 12 amino acids. Per germline, CDR1 MDHEN and CDR2 SYDVKM. V dropped 8 bases and J dropped 7; count of bases not matched to a gene: 7. CDR3 loop: CASGQEYFGYTI. CDR3 coding DNA: TGTGCCAGCGGACAGGAATACTTTGGCTACACCATC.

This clonotype was seen repeatedly, ten times or more. The gene calls are TRBV9 and TRBJ2-2, with a tentative D call TRBD1 (5 bases). CDR1 and CDR2 from the germline V gene are SGDLS and YYNGEE. V lost 0 bases, J lost 1 base, and 13 bases lay in between. CDR3 length: 17 amino acids. CDR3 protein: CASSVVRADRNTGELFF. The DNA of the CDR3 is TGTGCCAGCAGCGTAGTTAGAGCCGACAGGAACACCGGGGAGCTGTTTTTT.